The clone carrying this T cell receptor beta chain was counted ten times or more. Its antigen is undetermined. One entry per CDR3 protein, called by TCRdb with MiXCR from the RT-PCR reads. The table shows about 520,000 distinct CDR3 sequences, with about 25% occurring only once. The record originates from a study of response to subunit inactivated influenza vaccine. Study-level points and caveats: It was the authors' suggestion that each seasonal influenza vaccination recruits few new T cells.

The TCR was taken from a man aged 45 to 65 who received an inactivated influenza vaccine. Sequencing was performed on CD4+ T cells sorted from PBMCs, taken 5 days after vaccination.

The CDR3 DNA reads as TGTGCCAGCAGCCAGGATACACGGAACACTGAAGCTTTCTTT. It codes for CASSQDTRNTEAFF. V and J are TRBV3-1 and TRBJ1-1; D gene unclear. CDR1 and CDR2 from the germline V gene are LGHDT and YNNKEL (reference sequence). This CDR3 comprises 14 residues. The V end lost 3 bases, the J end lost 1 base, and 9 bases lay between the germline ends.